The T cell receptor (beta chain) described here comes from a study of T cell responses to AZD1222 COVID-19 vaccine. Notes on the study in general: Just a handful of AZD1222 recipients tested seropositive at baseline. Spike regions recognized by vaccine-associated CD4 TCRs spanned the protein, led by 160-218 and 743-854. Donors were largely white British and mainly female; clonal diversity was possibly underestimated.

Data came from immunoSEQ multiplex PCR; TCRdb stores just in-frame clones and leaves some out. The sample shows more than 100,000 clones, about 92% of them seen only once. Turning to this clone: The antigen remains undetermined.

The germline V gene has CDR1 WSHSY and CDR2 SAAADI. The ends lost 7 bases at V and 7 bases at J; junction bases unmatched: 13. CDR3 length: 16 residues. The clonotype originates from an adult who received the AZD1222 COVID-19 vaccine. The sequenced sample was peripheral blood, obtained 28 days after the second AZD1222 dose. The rearrangement uses TRBV10-2 and TRBJ2-2; 9 bases line up with TRBD2. The DNA of the CDR3 is TGCGCCAGCACCGATTTGGGCGGGAGGGTCAGCGGGGAGCTGTTTTTT. It specifies CASTDLGGRVSGELFF.